The T cell receptor (beta chain) described here comes from a study of T cells after yellow fever vaccination. Across the whole study: For low cell numbers, libraries were made with SMART-Seq v4 Ultra Low Input. Study-wide results and limits: Researchers report a weaker secondary response that nonetheless peaked faster, day 5 versus 15.

V shed 4 bases and J shed 7 bases, with 11 bases lying between them. Germline CDR1 reads SGHNT; CDR2 reads YENEEA. CDR3 length: 13 amino acids. A remark on this clonotype: As yet, its antigen is unknown.

Researchers made TCR cDNA using 5'RACE template switching, and this step added a universal primer site and UMIs. MiXCR was run by TCRdb on the 5' RACE reads, yielding one entry per CDR3 protein. Of over 120,000 distinct CDR3 sequences listed, 6.6% were seen once; the top ten hold more than 0.55%. The sample in question was CD4+ T cells sorted from PBMCs, obtained 10 days after the yellow fever booster vaccination. The V gene is TRBV11-3, the J gene TRBJ2-1; D gene ambiguous. The origin of this receptor is a man aged 25 to 40 who received the YFV17D yellow fever vaccine. The CDR3 is CASSSGSPNEQFF. The CDR3 DNA reads as TGTGCCAGCAGCTCCGGGTCTCCGAATGAGCAGTTCTTC. Full variable domain (rest looked up from reference TRBV11-3 and TRBJ2-1): EAGVVQSPRYKIIEKKQPVAFWCNPISGHNTLYWYLQNLGQGPELLIRYENEEAVDDSQLPKDRFSAERLKGVDSTLKIQPAELGDSAVYLCASSSGSPNEQFFGPGTRLTVL.